These T cell receptor beta chains were read from a single sample in a study of blood T cell repertoires in COVID-19. Assay: immunoSEQ multiplex PCR; the TCRdb copy retains only in-frame clones and omits some. In the table there are about 210,000 clones, about 91% of which are singletons. Sequenced input: PBMCs or T cells enriched from blood (not recorded which). The receptors stem from a woman between 40 and 50 years old with acute COVID-19. The CDR3 runs from the conserved cysteine through the conserved F or W. Where a row states a size, it is once, few, many or the class of an expanded clone; other rows omit it.

TRBJ1-2 TRBV12-3/TRBV12-4 . 13 CASSSEAFYGYTF
TRBJ2-3 TRBV27 . 16 CASSLRDRTSTDTQYF
TRBJ1-4 TRBV4-3 once 14 CASSRRQGSEKLFF
TRBJ2-5 TRBV9 once 15 CASSVRHSGQETQYF
TRBJ2-3 TRBV5-1 . 17 CASSLETSGGLRDTQYF
TRBJ1-2 TRBV7-2 . 14 CASSSAAGTAGYTF
TRBJ2-7 TRBV9 . 14 CASTRSGTGFEQYF
TRBJ2-3 TRBV6-5 once 14 CASSRGRGLDTQYF
TRBJ2-1 TRBV5-1 . 14 CASSSRDWSDEQFF
TRBJ1-4 TRBV6-5 few 15 CASSKSTGVGEKLFF
TRBJ2-3 TRBV7-2 . 15 CASSLPTSGVDTQYF
TRBJ2-3 TRBV6-4 . 16 CASSDLASGGADTQYF
TRBJ2-1 TRBV6-5 . 14 CASTLVGTSNEQFF
TRBJ2-3 TRBV11-2 once 17 CASSLLSQRRSTDTQYF
TRBJ1-2 TRBV6-2/TRBV6-3 . 14 CASSPRDRVNGYTF
TRBJ2-5 TRBV12-3/TRBV12-4 . 13 CASSNRGLETQYF
TRBJ2-2 TRBV9 . 14 CASSLSTNTGELFF
TRBJ2-1 TRBV7-2 . 16 CASSLVTGWRYNEQFF
TRBJ2-2 TRBV11-3 . 13 CASDSGGTGELFF
TRBJ1-5 TRBV5-5 once 15 CASSLFIGPGTPQHF
TRBJ2-3 TRBV2 . 15 CASSEGLPYTDTQYF
TRBJ2-5 TRBV3-1/TRBV3-2 . 15 CASSHLAGGRETQYF